This T cell receptor beta chain comes out of a study of blood T cell repertoires in COVID-19. The authors' processing: Estimation of nucleated cell counts was performed using reference gene primer amplification. The assay was immunoSEQ multiplex PCR, and TCRdb's table has in-frame clones only and misses some. D and trimming come from the DNA, and the V and J calls and clone size come from that table. The data show hundreds of thousands of clones, over 75% seen once. V was clipped by 2 bases and J by 0 bases, with 8 bases between them. Germline V gene lookup returns CDR1 SEHNR and CDR2 FQNEAQ (reference sequence). The CDR3 contains 15 residues.

The clonotype originates from a man aged 30 to 39 with acute COVID-19. The genes are TRBV7-9 and TRBJ1-3; D is uncertain. The sequenced sample was PBMCs or T cells enriched from blood (not recorded which). CDR3 bases: TGTGCCAGCAGCTTACCCAGGTTCTCTGGAAACACCATATATTTT. Amino acid sequence: CASSLPRFSGNTIYF.